The source of this T cell receptor beta chain is a study of CD8 T cells in Susac syndrome. Reverse transcription of about 0.5 to 1 ug RNA was carried out with random hexamers. Each CDR3 protein gets one entry after TCRdb re-called the immunoSEQ multiplex PCR reads with MiXCR. This sample carries fewer than 350,000 distinct CDR3 sequences, about 91% of them seen once, and the ten largest clones take around 0.2%. Germline trimming cut 4 bases from V and 3 bases from J; bases unmatched to any gene: 9. Germline V gives CDR1 LGHNA, CDR2 YSLEER. CDR3 length: 15 residues. Sequences were obtained from CD8+ T cells from PBMCs. The genes are TRBV4-3 and TRBJ2-7, with 7 bases lining up with TRBD2. The receptor was derived from a human donor with multiple sclerosis. This chain's CDR3 is CASSLGRGRNYEQYF. CDR3 in DNA: TGCGCCAGCAGCCTAGGGAGGGGCCGCAACTACGAGCAGTACTTC.